A single sample is the source of the 32 T cell receptor beta chains below, sequenced in a study of PD-1 blockade in classical Hodgkin lymphoma. Time point in this sample: cycle 4 day 1 (C4D1), after about 6 weeks of nivolumab. After autologous stem cell transplantation all patients relapsed, and prior brentuximab vedotin exposure differed between cohorts. Measured with immunoSEQ multiplex PCR; TCRdb has only the in-frame clones, and not every one. The data show tens of thousands of clones, roughly nine tenths seen once. The sequencing used peripheral blood mononuclear cells (PBMCs), collected before the fourth cycle of nivolumab. These receptors came from a human donor with classical Hodgkin lymphoma.

The chain recombines TRBV30 with TRBJ1-2; 8 nucleotides align to TRBD1. V gave up 2 bases and J gave up 2 bases; unmatched junction bases: 4. This CDR3 spans 14 amino acids. Germline V gene sequence: CDR1 GTSNPN, CDR2 SVGIG (reference sequence). The CDR3 nucleotides read TGTGCCTGGAGTAGGACAGGGAAGAACTATGGCTACACCTTC. It translates to CAWSRTGKNYGYTF. Full variable domain (remainder filled in from reference TRBV30 and TRBJ1-2): SQTIHQWPATLVQPVGSPLSLECTVEGTSNPNLYWYRQAAGRGLQLLFYSVGIGQISSEVPQNLSASRPQDRQFILSSKKLLLSDSGFYLCAWSRTGKNYGYTFGSGTRLTVV.

The V call is TRBV27, the J call TRBJ1-1; no clear D gene. Trimming shortened V by 1 base and J by 2 bases, and 5 bases separated the two germline ends. The CDR3 spans 13 residues. The germline V gene encodes CDR1 MNHEY and CDR2 SMNVEV (reference sequence). The CDR3 reads CASSLLGNTEAFF. The CDR3 DNA reads as TGTGCCAGCAGTTTATTGGGTAACACTGAAGCTTTCTTT.

The sample holds one count of this clone. The gene calls are TRBV5-1 and TRBJ2-7; weak D call: TRBD1 (5 bases). CDR3 length equals 14 residues. CDR1 and CDR2 (germline): SGHRS, YFSETQ. V was pared by 0 bases and J by 7 bases, with 14 bases between. This CDR3 reads CASSLVVRQPEQYF. DNA for the CDR3: TGCGCCAGCAGCTTGGTGGTACGACAGCCAGAGCAGTACTTC.

This chain links TRBV29-1 with TRBJ2-6, with a weak D call TRBD1 (6 bases). Trimming cost V 2 bases and J 0 bases, with 23 bases left between them. Germline lookup yields CDR1 SQVTM and CDR2 ANQGSEA. This CDR3 has 20 residues. The CDR3 DNA reads as TGCAGCGTTGAACGGGCAGGGGAGTTTAACTCCGGCTCTGGGGCCAACGTCCTGACTTTC. Encoded protein: CSVERAGEFNSGSGANVLTF.

The rearrangement uses TRBV27 and TRBJ2-7; tentatively, D is TRBD2 (7 bases). There are 14 residues in the CDR3. V lost 6 bases and J 5 bases, leaving 17 bases between the germline ends. Germline V lookup: CDR1 MNHEY, CDR2 SMNVEV (reference sequence). CDR3: CASSPLGGLHEQYF. CDR3 sequence (DNA): TGTGCCAGCAGCCCCCTGGGGGGGCTACACGAGCAGTACTTC.

The chain recombines TRBV9 with TRBJ2-2; D is unresolved. CDR1 and CDR2 (germline): SGDLS, YYNGEE. Trimming pared 0 bases from V and 3 bases from J, leaving 3 bases between. This CDR3 is built from 13 residues. CDR3 residues: CASSVAHTGELFF. CDR3 nucleotides: TGTGCCAGCAGCGTAGCCCACACCGGGGAGCTGTTTTTT.

The rearrangement uses TRBV2 and TRBJ2-7; D gene unclear. CDR1 is SNHLY, CDR2 FYNNEI, per germline. The CDR3 totals 11 residues. Trimming stripped 4 bases from V and 6 bases from J, with 7 bases between. The CDR3 nucleotides are TGTGCCAGCAGTGCTTGGAGCGAGCAGTACTTC. This translates into CASSAWSEQYF.

The chain joins TRBV4-2 to TRBJ2-3, with TRBD2 identical over 7 bases. Per the germline V gene, CDR1 is LGHNA and CDR2 is YNFKEQ. V gave up 0 bases and J gave up 1 base; unmatched junction bases: 7. The CDR3 has 17 amino acids. This chain's CDR3 is CASSQDSPSGGTDTQYF. As DNA, the CDR3 is TGTGCCAGCAGCCAAGATTCCCCCAGCGGGGGCACAGATACGCAGTATTTT.

This clone was picked up one time. This sequence joins TRBV30 and TRBJ1-6, with 7 bases aligning to TRBD1. CDR1 is GTSNPN and CDR2 is SVGIG in the germline V gene (reference sequence). After removal of 2 bases from V and 9 bases from J, the junction contained 13 bases not matched to a gene. The CDR3 has 16 residues. CDR3 sequence (DNA): TGTGCCTGGAGTAAAGGGACAGCCACCACGATTTCACCCCTCCACTTT. Translation gives CAWSKGTATTISPLHF.

This chain links TRBV7-8 with TRBJ1-1; no firm D call. From germline, CDR1 is SGHVS and CDR2 FQNEAQ. V lost 4 bases, J lost 0 bases, and 12 bases lay in between. The CDR3 has 15 amino acids. The CDR3 spells CASSYSPAMNTEAFF. CDR3 DNA: TGTGCCAGCAGCTACTCCCCGGCGATGAACACTGAAGCTTTCTTT.

The CDR3 is CASSRTSDTQYF. The CDR3, as DNA: TGTGCCAGCAGCCGTACTTCAGATACGCAGTATTTT. The V gene is TRBV6-6, the J gene TRBJ2-3, with D unresolved. Germline-derived CDR1 and CDR2 are MNHNY and SVGAGI (reference sequence). The CDR3 loop spans 12 amino acids. V was cut by 6 bases and J by 4 bases, with 8 bases left in between.

V gene TRBV10-1 combines with J gene TRBJ2-1, with a possible D match to TRBD1 (6 bases). CDR3 size: 15 residues. The germline CDR1 and CDR2 sequences are WNHNN and SYGVQD (reference sequence). With 0 bases removed from V and 5 bases from J, the gap between germline ends came to 11 bases. CDR3 residues: CASSESRGADNEQFF. In nucleotides, the CDR3 is TGCGCCAGCAGTGAGTCCAGGGGCGCCGACAATGAGCAGTTCTTC.

V usage is TRBV30 and J usage is TRBJ1-6; D is undetermined. Looked up from germline, CDR1 is GTSNPN and CDR2 is SVGIG (reference sequence). The length of the CDR3 is 10 residues. V was shortened by 8 bases and J by 10 bases, with 9 bases between the two germline ends. The CDR3 reads CALGNSPLHF. The CDR3 region has the DNA TGTGCCCTAGGGAACTCACCCCTCCACTTT.

The chain recombines TRBV19 with TRBJ1-5, with TRBD1 identical over 7 bases. The CDR3 length is 15 residues. The junction had 10 bases not matched to a gene; V was cut back by 6 bases and J by 5 bases. Germline V CDR1 and CDR2: LNHDA, SQIVND (reference sequence). Here the CDR3 DNA reads TGTGCCAGTAGGGCAGGGGGTAATAGGTATCAGCCCCAGCATTTT. It codes for CASRAGGNRYQPQHF. The full variable domain, in which reference TRBV19 and TRBJ1-5 provide the parts outside the CDR3, is DGGITQSPKYLFRKEGQNVTLSCEQNLNHDAMYWYRQDPGQGLRLIYYSQIVNDFQKGDIAEGYSVSREKKESFPLTVTSAQKNPTAFYLCASRAGGNRYQPQHFGDGTRLSIL.

This chain connects TRBV7-9 to TRBJ1-1; D call uncertain. CDR1 and CDR2 (germline): SEHNR, FQNEAQ (reference sequence). V gave up 2 bases and J gave up 0 bases, with 10 bases separating them. The CDR3 sequence is 15 residues long. This CDR3 is CASSLPLAMNTEAFF. CDR3 nucleotides: TGTGCCAGCAGCTTACCCCTGGCCATGAACACTGAAGCTTTCTTT. The full variable domain, its missing parts supplied by reference TRBV7-9 and TRBJ1-1, is DTGVSQNPRHKITKRGQNVTFRCDPISEHNRLYWYRQTLGQGPEFLTYFQNEAQLEKSRLLSDRFSAERPKGSFSTLEIQRTEQGDSAMYLCASSLPLAMNTEAFFGQGTRLTVV.

The chain has TRBV19 and TRBJ1-2; no definite D call. The CDR3 is made up of 14 amino acids. CDR1 and CDR2 (germline): LNHDA, SQIVND (reference sequence). V gave up 3 bases and J gave up 5 bases, with 13 bases separating them. CDR3 DNA sequence: TGTGCCAGTAGTATCCAAGGGCCCAGTTATGGCTACACCTTC. The encoded protein is CASSIQGPSYGYTF.

The chain joins TRBV7-9 to TRBJ1-4; 7 bases are a match to TRBD1. Losses at the gene ends were 10 bases for V and 4 bases for J; bases not matched to a gene: 21. The CDR3 covers 18 residues. The germline V gene has CDR1 SEHNR and CDR2 FQNEAQ (reference sequence). CDR3 sequence: CATSSSTGQWTHNEKLFF. The CDR3 DNA follows: TGTGCCACCAGTAGTTCGACAGGGCAGTGGACCCATAATGAAAAACTGTTTTTT.

V is TRBV30 and J is TRBJ1-3, with D possibly matching TRBD1 (5 bases). Trimming stripped 3 bases from V and 0 bases from J, with 12 bases between. CDR3 length: 15 residues. Germline loops: CDR1 GTSNPN, CDR2 SVGIG (reference sequence). The CDR3 here is CAWSLGGSSGNTIYF. Here the CDR3 DNA reads TGTGCCTGGAGCCTCGGGGGAAGCTCTGGAAACACCATATATTTT.

CDR3 in amino acids: CASSSYMNTEAFF. Here the CDR3 DNA reads TGCGCCAGCAGCTCATACATGAACACTGAAGCTTTCTTT. The chain carries TRBV5-1 and TRBJ1-1; no definite D call. V shed 3 bases and J shed 0 bases, with 6 bases lying between them. This CDR3 spans 13 amino acids. Germline CDR1 and CDR2: SGHRS and YFSETQ.

The chain has TRBV29-1 and TRBJ1-2; a weak D match, TRBD1 (6 bases). The CDR3 runs to 13 residues. Germline V gene lookup returns CDR1 SQVTM and CDR2 ANQGSEA. The V and J ends lost 3 bases and 4 bases respectively, with 12 bases between them. CDR3 coding DNA: TGCAGCGTTGACCCTCGGGACACCTATGGCTACACCTTC. This gives the protein CSVDPRDTYGYTF.

The chain employs TRBV5-6 and TRBJ1-2; a weak D match, TRBD1 (5 bases). Looked up from germline, CDR1 is SGHDT and CDR2 is YYEEEE. Deletions cut 1 base from V and 4 bases from J, with 14 bases between. The CDR3 runs to 15 residues. CDR3 loop: CASSLRTLSPYGYTF. As DNA, the CDR3 is TGTGCCAGCAGCTTGAGGACACTTTCCCCCTATGGCTACACCTTC.

The chain has TRBV5-6 and TRBJ2-3, with 8 bases matching TRBD2. CDR3 size: 19 residues. V gave up 0 bases and J gave up 1 base; unmatched junction bases: 13. CDR1 SGHDT and CDR2 YYEEEE come from the germline V gene. The CDR3 region is CASSLGIFGRGARTDTQYF. The DNA for the CDR3 is TGTGCCAGCAGCTTGGGAATTTTCGGGCGGGGGGCCCGCACAGATACGCAGTATTTT.

This rearrangement joins TRBV7-2 to TRBJ2-4; unclear D gene. CDR1 is SGHTA and CDR2 is FQGNSA in the germline V gene. Trimming took 0 bases from V and 0 from J, leaving 6 bases between them. CDR3 length equals 15 residues. The CDR3 region has the DNA TGTGCCAGCAGCTTAGCGGGTCTAGCCAAAAACATTCAGTACTTC. Residues: CASSLAGLAKNIQYF.

This chain joins TRBV7-9 and TRBJ1-4; D is undetermined. The CDR3 sequence is 13 residues long. The germline CDR1 and CDR2 sequences are SEHNR and FQNEAQ (reference sequence). V gave up 5 bases and J gave up 6 bases, with 10 bases separating them. CDR3 sequence (DNA): TGTGCCAGCAGCCGGCCAGTAGATGAAAAACTGTTTTTT. Translated, it gives CASSRPVDEKLFF.

This clone was seen a handful of times. The gene calls are TRBV11-2 and TRBJ2-5; maybe TRBD1 (6 bases). The germline CDR1 and CDR2 sequences are SGHAT and FQNNGV. The CDR3 runs to 15 residues. Trimming removed 3 bases at V and 1 base at J, with 12 bases between. The CDR3 region has the DNA TGTGCCAGCAGCTTGACAGGAATGTTCCAAGAGACCCAGTACTTC. The encoded protein is CASSLTGMFQETQYF.

This sequence joins TRBV11-3 and TRBJ2-5; 7 bases are a match to TRBD1. Germline CDR1 is SGHNT and CDR2 is YENEEA. This CDR3 is built from 15 residues. Germline trimming cut 5 bases from V and 1 base from J; bases unmatched to any gene: 7. CDR3 DNA: TGTGCCAGCAGCCAGACAGGGCTGGGCCAAGAGACCCAGTACTTC. Its protein product is CASSQTGLGQETQYF.

The rearrangement uses TRBV6-5 and TRBJ1-1; D not resolved. CDR3 size: 14 residues. V was clipped by 6 bases and J by 0 bases, with 11 bases between them. Germline-derived CDR1 and CDR2 are MNHEY and SVGAGI. The CDR3 nucleotides read TGTGCCAGCAGCCAGTGGCGAATGAACACTGAAGCTTTCTTT. This translates into CASSQWRMNTEAFF.

The V gene is TRBV5-1, the J gene TRBJ2-1; TRBD2 aligns across 12 bases. The CDR3 has 16 amino acids. Per germline, CDR1 SGHRS and CDR2 YFSETQ. After removal of 2 bases from V and 4 bases from J, the junction contained 4 bases not matched to a gene. The CDR3 coding sequence is TGCGCCAGCAGCTTAGGACTAGCGGGGTCGTACAATGAGCAGTTCTTC. Translated, it gives CASSLGLAGSYNEQFF.

This sequence joins TRBV5-4 and TRBJ1-2; possibly TRBD1 for D (5 bases). V was pared by 5 bases and J by 2 bases, with 13 bases between. This CDR3 is 14 amino acids long. CDR1 and CDR2 from the germline V gene are SGHNT and YYREEE (reference sequence). The CDR3 region is CASRTPTGNYGYTF. Written as DNA, the CDR3 is TGTGCCAGCAGGACCCCCACAGGAAACTATGGCTACACCTTC.

The chain recombines TRBV28 with TRBJ1-6, with no clear D. V was clipped by 3 bases and J by 3 bases, with 12 bases between them. The CDR3 is 16 residues long. CDR1 and CDR2 from the germline V gene are MDHEN and SYDVKM. The CDR3 protein is CASSFEGTLYNSPLHF. The CDR3 DNA reads TGTGCCAGCAGTTTTGAAGGTACCCTCTATAATTCACCCCTCCACTTT.

J is TRBJ2-7 and V is TRBV19, with a possible D match to TRBD2 (6 bases). Trimming left V 5 bases short and J 7 bases short, with 21 bases between. CDR1 and CDR2 (germline): LNHDA, SQIVND (reference sequence). This CDR3 has 15 residues. The CDR3 nucleotides read TGTGCCAGTAGTCCCACTGGGGCGGGGCTTGGGGAGCAGTACTTC. This gives the protein CASSPTGAGLGEQYF.

CDR3 sequence (DNA): TGTGCCTGGAGTGTAGGGCAGGGGGCCCCAACTAATGAAAAACTGTTTTTT. This sequence encodes CAWSVGQGAPTNEKLFF. The chain uses TRBV30 and TRBJ1-4; 8 bases are a match to TRBD1. With 0 bases clipped from V and 0 bases from J, the junction kept 6 bases outside the gene matches. Germline V gene lookup returns CDR1 GTSNPN and CDR2 SVGIG (reference sequence). The CDR3 sequence is 17 residues long.